The 8 T cell receptor beta chains reported below all come from one sample, sequenced in a study of T cells in Graves' hyperthyroidism and ophthalmopathy. TCR beta CDR3 sequences were amplified from RNA transcripts. A set of HTBI primers served as the primers for a first-round RT-PCR of the TCR CDR3. TCRdb independently ran MiXCR on the multiplex PCR reads; one entry per CDR3 protein. The sample yields around 300,000 distinct CDR3 sequences, roughly 15% seen once. Sequencing was performed on blood. Source of these receptors: a woman between 50 and 59 years old with Graves' hyperthyroidism that later progressed to Graves' ophthalmopathy.

The chain employs TRBV6-5 and TRBJ2-1; 9 bases map to TRBD1. CDR1 is MNHEY, CDR2 SVGAGI, per germline. V lost 0 bases and J lost 6; bases outside the gene matches: 9. CDR3 size: 17 residues. The CDR3 DNA is TGTGCCAGCAGTTACTCTGTCCCGGGACAGGGTGGCAATGAGCAGTTCTTC. Translating it yields CASSYSVPGQGGNEQFF.

Ten or more counts support this clonotype. V is TRBV28 and J is TRBJ2-2; 9 bases map to TRBD2. Germline CDR1 MDHEN, CDR2 SYDVKM. The CDR3 length is 16 residues. Losses at the gene ends were 2 bases for V and 5 bases for J; bases not matched to a gene: 6. Written as DNA, the CDR3 is TGTGCCAGCAGTTTAGGCTTAGCGGGAGAGACCGGGGAGCTGTTTTTT. Its protein product is CASSLGLAGETGELFF.

This clonotype was seen only a few times. The chain employs TRBV5-6 and TRBJ2-5; TRBD2 might be the D (6 bases). The CDR3 totals 15 residues. V lost 1 base and J lost 1, with 11 bases in between. From germline, CDR1 is SGHDT and CDR2 YYEEEE. The CDR3 region is CASSLRGGAQETQYF. Written as DNA, the CDR3 is TGTGCCAGCAGCTTGCGTGGAGGGGCCCAAGAGACCCAGTACTTC. Filled out from reference TRBV5-6 and TRBJ2-5, the complete variable domain reads DAGVTQSPTHLIKTRGQQVTLRCSPKSGHDTVSWYQQALGQGPQFIFQYYEEEERQRGNFPDRFSGHQFPNYSSELNVNALLLGDSALYLCASSLRGGAQETQYFGPGTRLLVL.

This clonotype was seen repeatedly, ten times or more. V is TRBV2 and J is TRBJ2-5; TRBD1 matches 10 bases. The germline gives CDR1 SNHLY, CDR2 FYNNEI. V dropped 7 bases and J dropped 4; count of bases not matched to a gene: 6. This CDR3 has 14 residues. The DNA of the CDR3 is TGTGCCAGCACATCGGACAGGGGGAGAGAGACCCAGTACTTC. As protein: CASTSDRGRETQYF.

This CDR3 is CASSTHSERYF. CDR3 bases: TGTGCCAGCAGCACACACAGTGAGAGGTACTTC. This chain links TRBV6-2 or TRBV6-3 with TRBJ2-5; D remains ambiguous. CDR1 is MNHEY and CDR2 is SVGEGT in the germline V gene. With 6 bases removed from V and 13 bases from J, the gap between germline ends came to 15 bases. CDR3 length: 11 amino acids.

There are many counts of this clonotype. The chain combines TRBV7-9 with TRBJ2-1; 11 bases map to TRBD2. The germline CDR1 and CDR2 sequences are SEHNR and FQNEAQ (reference sequence). V lost 0 bases and J lost 7; bases outside the gene matches: 17. The CDR3 has 20 amino acids. CDR3 nucleotide sequence: TGTGCCAGCAGCTTAGCCGTGGGACTAGCGGCAGAGATGGGTACAAATGAGCAGTTCTTC. It yields the protein CASSLAVGLAAEMGTNEQFF.

The chain joins TRBV28 to TRBJ1-5; 7 bases fit TRBD1. The CDR3 runs to 17 residues. Trimming at V came to 4 bases and at J to 0 bases, leaving 9 bases not matched to a gene. Germline CDR1 and CDR2: MDHEN and SYDVKM. CDR3 region: CASSSGDSIYSNQPQHF. In DNA, the CDR3 is TGTGCCAGCAGTTCTGGGGACAGTATCTATAGCAATCAGCCCCAGCATTTT. Variable domain in full (rest from reference TRBV28 and TRBJ1-5): DVKVTQSSRYLVKRTGEKVFLECVQDMDHENMFWYRQDPGLGLRLIYFSYDVKMKEKGDIPEGYSVSREKKERFSLILESASTNQTSMYLCASSSGDSIYSNQPQHFGDGTRLSIL.

This clonotype came up a few times. V and J are TRBV19 and TRBJ1-1; D perhaps matches TRBD1 (5 bases). The germline V gene has CDR1 LNHDA and CDR2 SQIVND (reference sequence). This CDR3 has 13 amino acids. The germline V and J ends were trimmed by 6 bases and 7 bases, with 15 bases remaining between them. CDR3 bases: TGTGCCAGTAGCCCTTTGGGGGGGGATGAAGCTTTCTTT. Amino acids: CASSPLGGDEAFF.